What follows is one TCR beta chain and its context. The antigen remains unidentified. These data are taken from a study of cytomegalovirus exposure and HLA in healthy donors. Study observations and caveats: Accounts indicate the classifier identified cytomegalovirus status with strong specificity and sensitivity. In vitro confirmation showed three CMV-associated chains to be CMV antigen specific.

The PCR employed 60 Vbeta primers together with 13 Jbeta primers. The data were produced by immunoSEQ multiplex PCR, yet TCRdb's version contains in-frame clones alone and is incomplete. The sample has about 210,000 clones, over 80% seen once; the top ten hold about 6.1%. The sequence was obtained from a man aged 40-55 years in good health and CMV-seropositive. Material: PBMCs.

The CDR3 is CASSLGGPSGNTIYF. The CDR3 DNA is TGTGCCAGCAGTCTCGGGGGTCCCTCTGGAAACACCATATATTTT. The chain couples TRBV6-5 to TRBJ1-3; weak D call: TRBD1 (5 bases). There are 15 residues in the CDR3. Trimming removed 5 bases at V and 0 bases at J, with 11 bases between. Germline V gives CDR1 MNHEY, CDR2 SVGAGI.